This T cell receptor (beta chain) was recorded in a study of CD8 T cells in Susac syndrome. Overall study findings and caveats: The study conceded that relatively few individuals underwent its TCR sequencing and HLA analysis.

In regard to this clonotype: The antigen is undetermined.

An input of roughly 0.45 to 1 ug of RNA was subjected to reverse transcription using random hexamers. TCR beta CDR3 was amplified by immunoSEQ covering 54 Vbeta and 13 Jbeta. TCRdb reprocessed the immunoSEQ multiplex PCR reads with MiXCR, giving one entry per CDR3 protein. Among around 140,000 distinct CDR3 sequences, roughly 80% were seen once, and the ten largest hold around 0.49%. V shed 4 bases and J 5 bases; nucleotides not matched to a gene: 6. The germline gives CDR1 MNHEY, CDR2 SMNVEV (reference sequence). This CDR3 has 14 residues. Sequenced material: CD8+ T cells from PBMCs. This sequence joins TRBV27 and TRBJ2-7; 9 bases agree with TRBD1. This TCR came from a human donor with multiple sclerosis. The CDR3 coding sequence is TGTGCCAGCAGTTCCCGGGACAGGGTGGACGAGCAGTACTTC. The encoded protein is CASSSRDRVDEQYF.